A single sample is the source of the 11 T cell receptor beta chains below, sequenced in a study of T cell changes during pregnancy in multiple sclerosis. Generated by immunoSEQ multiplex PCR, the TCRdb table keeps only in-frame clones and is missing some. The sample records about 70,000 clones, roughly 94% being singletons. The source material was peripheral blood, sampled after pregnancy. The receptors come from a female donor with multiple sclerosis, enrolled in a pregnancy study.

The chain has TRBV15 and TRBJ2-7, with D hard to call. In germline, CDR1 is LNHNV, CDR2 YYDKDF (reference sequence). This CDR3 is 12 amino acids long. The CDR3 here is CAAGRPTYEQYF. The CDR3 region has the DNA TGTGCGGCAGGCCGCCCTACCTACGAGCAGTACTTC.

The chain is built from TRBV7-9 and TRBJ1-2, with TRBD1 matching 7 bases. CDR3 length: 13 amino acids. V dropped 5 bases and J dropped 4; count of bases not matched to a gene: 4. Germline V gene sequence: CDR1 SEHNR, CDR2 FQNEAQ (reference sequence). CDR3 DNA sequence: TGTGCCAGCAGCCTGGGACAGATCTATGGCTACACCTTC. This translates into CASSLGQIYGYTF.

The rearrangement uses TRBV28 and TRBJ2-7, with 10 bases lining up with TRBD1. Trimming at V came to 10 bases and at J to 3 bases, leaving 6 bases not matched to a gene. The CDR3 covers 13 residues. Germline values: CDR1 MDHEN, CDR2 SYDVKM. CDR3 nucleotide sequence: TGTGCCATCCGTGGGACAGGGGACTACGAGCAGTACTTC. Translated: CAIRGTGDYEQYF.

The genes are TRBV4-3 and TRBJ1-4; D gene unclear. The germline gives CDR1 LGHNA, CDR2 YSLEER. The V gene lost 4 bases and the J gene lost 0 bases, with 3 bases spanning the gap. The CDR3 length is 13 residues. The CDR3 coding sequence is TGCGCCAGCAGCCGAGCAACTAATGAAAAACTGTTTTTT. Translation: CASSRATNEKLFF.

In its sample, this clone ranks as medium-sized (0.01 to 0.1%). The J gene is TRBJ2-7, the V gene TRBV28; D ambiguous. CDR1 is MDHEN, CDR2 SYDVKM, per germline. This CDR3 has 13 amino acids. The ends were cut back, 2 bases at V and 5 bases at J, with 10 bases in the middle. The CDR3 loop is CASSLRGWDEQYF. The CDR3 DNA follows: TGTGCCAGCAGTTTAAGAGGATGGGACGAGCAGTACTTC.

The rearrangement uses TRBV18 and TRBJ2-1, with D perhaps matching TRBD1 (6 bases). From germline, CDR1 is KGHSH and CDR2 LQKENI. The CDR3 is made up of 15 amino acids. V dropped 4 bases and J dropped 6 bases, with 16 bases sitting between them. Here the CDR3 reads CASSQQGPPSNEQFF. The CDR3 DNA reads TGTGCCAGCTCACAACAGGGTCCCCCTTCCAATGAGCAGTTCTTC.

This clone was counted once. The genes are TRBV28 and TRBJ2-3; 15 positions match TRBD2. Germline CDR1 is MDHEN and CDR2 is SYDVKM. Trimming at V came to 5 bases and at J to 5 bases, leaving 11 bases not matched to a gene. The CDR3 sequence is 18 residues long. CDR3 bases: TGTGCCAGCAGTCCCACAGGACTAGCGGGAGGGAAGGGAGATACGCAGTATTTT. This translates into CASSPTGLAGGKGDTQYF.

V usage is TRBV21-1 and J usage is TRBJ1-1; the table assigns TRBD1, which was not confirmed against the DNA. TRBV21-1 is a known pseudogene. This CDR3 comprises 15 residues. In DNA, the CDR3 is TGTGCCAGCAGCAAGGACAGGGGTAAGAACACTGAAGCTTTCTTT. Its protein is CASSKDRGKNTEAFF.

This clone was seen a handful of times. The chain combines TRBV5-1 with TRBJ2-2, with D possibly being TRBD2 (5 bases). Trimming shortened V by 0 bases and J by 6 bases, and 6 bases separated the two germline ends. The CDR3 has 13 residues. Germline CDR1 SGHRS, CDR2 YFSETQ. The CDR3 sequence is CASSLAEAGELFF. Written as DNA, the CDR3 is TGCGCCAGCAGCTTGGCGGAGGCCGGGGAGCTGTTTTTT.

CDR3: CASSPRGLAGGPKSSYNEQFF. Written as DNA, the CDR3 is TGTGCCAGCAGCCCAAGGGGACTAGCGGGAGGACCGAAAAGCTCCTACAATGAGCAGTTCTTC. V gene TRBV7-3 combines with J gene TRBJ2-1; 15 bases align to TRBD2. The germline V gene encodes CDR1 SGHTA and CDR2 FQGTGA. V shed 5 bases, J shed 0 bases, and the junction held 14 bases outside the gene matches. The CDR3 length is 21 residues.

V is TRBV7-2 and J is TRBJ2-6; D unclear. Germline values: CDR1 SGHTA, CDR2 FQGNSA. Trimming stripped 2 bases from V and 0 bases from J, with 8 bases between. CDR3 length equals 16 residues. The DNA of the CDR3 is TGTGCCAGCAGCTTACAGGTTTCCTCTGGGGCCAACGTCCTGACTTTC. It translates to CASSLQVSSGANVLTF.